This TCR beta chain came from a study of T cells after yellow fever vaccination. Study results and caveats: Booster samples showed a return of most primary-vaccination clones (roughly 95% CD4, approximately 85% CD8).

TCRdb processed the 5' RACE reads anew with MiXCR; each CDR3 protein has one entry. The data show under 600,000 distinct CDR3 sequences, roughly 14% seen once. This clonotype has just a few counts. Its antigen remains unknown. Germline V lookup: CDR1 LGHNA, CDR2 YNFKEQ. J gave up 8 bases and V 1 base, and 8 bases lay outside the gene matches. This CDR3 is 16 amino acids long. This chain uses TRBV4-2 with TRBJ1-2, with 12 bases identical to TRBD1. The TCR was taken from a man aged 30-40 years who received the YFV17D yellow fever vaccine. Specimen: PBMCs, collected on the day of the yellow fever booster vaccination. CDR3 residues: CASSQGSGQGASGYTF. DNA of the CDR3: TGTGCCAGCAGCCAAGGTTCGGGACAGGGGGCCTCGGGCTACACCTTC.